This T cell receptor (beta chain) appears in the sequencing data of a study of blood T cells in healthy people across ages. Study results and limitations: Per-million-T-cell TCR beta diversity fell roughly linearly with age.

In this sample, this clonotype turned up a few times. Its matching antigen is unknown. The amount of total RNA extracted per sample was at least 5 micrograms. The CDR3 consists of 12 residues. Germline-derived CDR1 and CDR2 are SQVTM and ANQGSEA. Trimming took 5 bases from V and 5 from J, leaving 12 bases between them. The second PCR ran about 6 to 12 cycles with a sample-barcoded 5' primer and J-beta primers. TCRdb analysed the 5' RACE reads with MiXCR anew, one entry per CDR3 protein. The data contain around 1,700,000 distinct CDR3 sequences, 28% of them singletons. V and J are TRBV29-1 and TRBJ1-2; D might be TRBD1 (5 bases). This TCR was recovered from a woman between 25 and 40 years old in good health. Sequenced material: blood. For the CDR3, the DNA is TGCAGCGTTACAACAGGATTTTATGGCTACACCTTC. It translates to CSVTTGFYGYTF.